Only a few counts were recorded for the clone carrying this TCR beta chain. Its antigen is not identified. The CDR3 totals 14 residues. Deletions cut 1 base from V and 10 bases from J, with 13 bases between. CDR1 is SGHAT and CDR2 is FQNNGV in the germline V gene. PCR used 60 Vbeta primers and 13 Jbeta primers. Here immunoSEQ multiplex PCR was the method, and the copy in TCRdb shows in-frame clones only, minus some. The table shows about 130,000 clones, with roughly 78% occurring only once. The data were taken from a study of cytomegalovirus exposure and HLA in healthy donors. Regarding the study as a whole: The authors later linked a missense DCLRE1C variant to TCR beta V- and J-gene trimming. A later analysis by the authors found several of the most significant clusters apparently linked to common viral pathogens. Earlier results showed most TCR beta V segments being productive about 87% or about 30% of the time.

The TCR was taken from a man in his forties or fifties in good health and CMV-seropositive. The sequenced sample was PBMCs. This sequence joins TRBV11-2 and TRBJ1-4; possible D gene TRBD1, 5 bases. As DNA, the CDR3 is TGTGCCAGCAGCTTAGCGCTTACCACAGGAAAACTGTTTTTT. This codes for CASSLALTTGKLFF.